One sample yielded the 18 T cell receptor beta chains listed below, sequenced in a study of blood T cell repertoires in COVID-19. Some clones are missing from TCRdb's copy, which holds only in-frame ones; the method was immunoSEQ multiplex PCR. The table has about 160,000 clones, approximately 90% seen once. Sequencing used peripheral blood. The receptors derive from a young man with acute or convalescent COVID-19.

The chain links TRBV6-6 to TRBJ1-4; 7 nucleotides align to TRBD1. The V segment lost 2 bases and the J segment 5 bases; nucleotides outside the gene matches: 5. The CDR3 is 15 amino acids. Germline V gene lookup returns CDR1 MNHNY and CDR2 SVGAGI (reference sequence). CDR3 nucleotide sequence: TGTGCCAGCAGTTACGCCGGGACAGCAAATGAAAAACTGTTTTTT. This translates into CASSYAGTANEKLFF.

CDR3 loop: CASSPTGLISRANVLTF. The DNA for the CDR3 is TGTGCCAGCAGTCCTACAGGGCTGATCTCCCGAGCCAACGTCCTGACTTTC. V gene TRBV27 combines with J gene TRBJ2-6; weak D call: TRBD1 (6 bases). The CDR3 sequence is 17 residues long. Germline CDR1 MNHEY, CDR2 SMNVEV (reference sequence). Trimming removed 5 bases at V and 7 bases at J, with 21 bases between. Looking up the rest from reference TRBV27 and TRBJ2-6 gives the full variable domain: EAQVTQNPRYLITVTGKKLTVTCSQNMNHEYMSWYRQDPGLGLRQIYYSMNVEVTDKGDVPEGYKVSRKEKRNFPLILESPSPNQTSLYFCASSPTGLISRANVLTFGAGSRLTVL.

The V call is TRBV6-6, the J call TRBJ1-6; tentative D call: TRBD1 (5 bases). Germline CDR1 reads MNHNY; CDR2 reads SVGAGI (reference sequence). V lost 2 bases and J lost 2, with 10 bases in between. CDR3 length: 16 residues. The CDR3 DNA reads TGTGCCAGCAGTTACCTAGGGGTGGCCTATAATTCACCCCTCCACTTT. Translated, it gives CASSYLGVAYNSPLHF.

This sequence joins TRBV7-9 and TRBJ1-5; possibly TRBD1 for D (6 bases). This CDR3 spans 14 amino acids. The V end was cut by 6 bases, the J end by 10 bases, with 19 bases between. CDR1 and CDR2 (germline): SEHNR, FQNEAQ (reference sequence). CDR3 nucleotides: TGTGCCAGCAGTTCCCTCACGGGGGGCAAACCCCAGCATTTT. As protein: CASSSLTGGKPQHF.

This chain's CDR3 is CASTLRLGRGEQYF. CDR3 sequence (DNA): TGTGCCAGCACCTTGAGGCTAGGAAGGGGCGAGCAGTACTTC. The chain uses TRBV6-5 and TRBJ2-7; D is perhaps TRBD1 (5 bases). The V gene lost 7 bases and the J gene lost 6 bases, with 19 bases spanning the gap. The length of the CDR3 is 14 residues. The germline V gene encodes CDR1 MNHEY and CDR2 SVGAGI.

The chain couples TRBV9 to TRBJ1-2, with 9 bases that match TRBD1. CDR3 length: 15 amino acids. Trimming removed 4 bases from V and 7 bases from J; junction bases left unmatched: 11. The germline V gene encodes CDR1 SGDLS and CDR2 YYNGEE. The CDR3 nucleotides read TGTGCCAGCAGCCAATACATTACAGGGGGCAGTGGCTACACCTTC. Encoded protein: CASSQYITGGSGYTF.

The chain links TRBV4-2 to TRBJ1-1; 7 bases line up with TRBD1. The CDR3 has 14 residues. Germline V CDR1 and CDR2: LGHNA, YNFKEQ. Losses at the gene ends were 0 bases for V and 3 bases for J; bases not matched to a gene: 1. The CDR3 nucleotides read TGTGCCAGCAGCCAAGACAGGGGGGACACTGAAGCTTTCTTT. This translates into CASSQDRGDTEAFF.

The chain links TRBV4-1 to TRBJ1-3, with TRBD1 as a possible D gene (6 bases). CDR1 is MGHRA, CDR2 YSYEKL, per germline. V was shortened by 0 bases and J by 2 bases, with 20 bases between the two germline ends. This CDR3 contains 19 residues. The chain's CDR3 is CASSQDRTVLSYTGNTIYF. CDR3 DNA sequence: TGCGCCAGCAGCCAAGATAGGACAGTACTCTCTTATACTGGAAACACCATATATTTT.

This clone came up once. J is TRBJ2-3 and V is TRBV6-2 or TRBV6-3; TRBD2 matches 16 bases. This CDR3 has 17 residues. CDR1 MNHEY and CDR2 SVGEGT come from the germline V gene. The trim removed 4 bases at V and 5 bases at J, leaving 6 bases unmatched. The CDR3 DNA sequence: TGTGCCAGCAGTTTGGGGACTAGCGGGGGGGCCATAGATACGCAGTATTTT. As protein: CASSLGTSGGAIDTQYF.

The chain carries TRBV5-1 and TRBJ2-5, with TRBD2 matching 8 bases. V shed 1 base, J shed 4 bases, and the junction held 9 bases outside the gene matches. Germline CDR1 is SGHRS and CDR2 is YFSETQ. The length of the CDR3 is 16 residues. This CDR3 reads CASSLRVAGLSETQYF. CDR3 DNA: TGCGCCAGCAGCTTGAGAGTAGCGGGGTTATCAGAGACCCAGTACTTC.

The CDR3 loop reads CASSYTNTGELFF. The CDR3 DNA is TGCGCCAGCAGCTACACCAACACCGGGGAGCTGTTTTTT. V and J are TRBV5-1 and TRBJ2-2; no definite D call. The CDR3 has 13 amino acids. The germline gives CDR1 SGHRS, CDR2 YFSETQ. V lost 3 bases, J lost 2 bases, and 5 bases lay in between.

V usage is TRBV24-1 and J usage is TRBJ2-1; 9 nucleotides align to TRBD1. There are 19 residues in the CDR3. V was clipped by 0 bases and J by 0 bases; unmatched bases: 8. Germline CDR1 and CDR2: KGHDR and SFDVKD. The chain's CDR3 is CATSDLPGTGSASYNEQFF. CDR3 nucleotides: TGTGCCACCAGTGATTTGCCCGGGACAGGGTCTGCCTCCTACAATGAGCAGTTCTTC.

As to this clone: This specimen includes other DNA sequences encoding the same CDR3. The gene calls are TRBV19 and TRBJ1-5; TRBD1 aligns across 7 bases. Trimming removed 3 bases from V and 4 bases from J; junction bases left unmatched: 3. The CDR3 loop spans 14 amino acids. Germline CDR1 is LNHDA and CDR2 is SQIVND (reference sequence). The CDR3 bases are TGTGCCAGTAGTATCAACAGGGGAAATCAGCCCCAGCATTTT. Protein sequence: CASSINRGNQPQHF.

This clone occurred a few times. V gene TRBV2 combines with J gene TRBJ1-5; D is perhaps TRBD1 (5 bases). V was pared by 6 bases and J by 2 bases, with 17 bases between. Germline CDR1 SNHLY, CDR2 FYNNEI. The CDR3 contains 16 residues. In nucleotides, the CDR3 is TGTGCCAGCAGAGCCTCCAGGGTTAAGGGCAATCAGCCCCAGCATTTT. It translates to CASRASRVKGNQPQHF. Full variable domain (missing parts from reference TRBV2 and TRBJ1-5): EPEVTQTPSHQVTQMGQEVILRCVPISNHLYFYWYRQILGQKVEFLVSFYNNEISEKSEIFDDQFSVERPDGSNFTLKIRSTKLEDSAMYFCASRASRVKGNQPQHFGDGTRLSIL.

The count of this clone is one. The rearrangement joins TRBV6-1 to TRBJ2-7; 10 nucleotides align to TRBD1. In germline, CDR1 is MNHNS, CDR2 SASEGT. The V and J ends lost 2 bases and 4 bases, in that order; junction bases with no gene match: 17. The CDR3 totals 19 residues. CDR3 in amino acids: CASSEKIESGTGAVYEQYF. The CDR3 DNA follows: TGTGCCAGCAGTGAAAAAATTGAGAGTGGGACAGGGGCAGTTTACGAGCAGTACTTC.

The chain joins TRBV6-5 to TRBJ1-2; D gene unclear. The V and J ends lost 6 bases and 8 bases respectively, with 16 bases between them. In germline, CDR1 is MNHEY, CDR2 SVGAGI. CDR3 length equals 13 residues. The DNA of the CDR3 is TGTGCCAGCAGCACCCCGGGAGTTTACGGCTACACCTTC. Its translation: CASSTPGVYGYTF.

This chain links TRBV6-5 with TRBJ1-1; 11 nucleotides align to TRBD1. Germline CDR1 is MNHEY and CDR2 is SVGAGI. This CDR3 is built from 14 residues. V lost 6 bases to trimming and J lost 10 bases; unmatched junction nucleotides: 10. This CDR3 is CASSFRDRGFRAFF. DNA of the CDR3: TGTGCCAGCAGCTTCCGGGACAGGGGGTTTAGAGCTTTCTTT.

This chain uses TRBV30 with TRBJ2-5; the match to TRBD2 covers 7 bases. Germline CDR1 GTSNPN, CDR2 SVGIG (reference sequence). Trimming at V came to 3 bases and at J to 5 bases, leaving 9 bases not matched to a gene. The CDR3 is 14 amino acids. The CDR3 here is CAWRLTGGRETQYF. CDR3 DNA: TGTGCCTGGAGGTTGACGGGGGGACGGGAGACCCAGTACTTC.